The 32 T cell receptor beta chains presented below share a single source sample, sequenced in a study of T cell changes during pregnancy in multiple sclerosis. Some clones are missing from TCRdb's copy, which holds only in-frame ones; the method was immunoSEQ multiplex PCR. The table includes about 77,000 clones, about 93% detected once. Sequences were derived from peripheral blood, sampled after pregnancy. These receptors all come from a female donor in good health, enrolled as a control in a pregnancy study.

The chain couples TRBV5-5 to TRBJ2-1; no definite D call. The CDR3 has 15 amino acids. Trimming took 2 bases from V and 0 from J, leaving 9 bases between them. CDR1 and CDR2 (germline): SGHKS, YYEKEE (reference sequence). The CDR3 region has the DNA TGTGCCAGCAGCTTTTTGAGCCTCTCCTACAATGAGCAGTTCTTC. Translating gives CASSFLSLSYNEQFF.

The chain couples TRBV28 to TRBJ1-2; D is unclear. Germline V lookup: CDR1 MDHEN, CDR2 SYDVKM. The CDR3 runs to 15 residues. V gave up 2 bases and J gave up 4 bases, with 14 bases separating them. The CDR3 reads CASSLPGLAAYGYTF. As DNA, the CDR3 is TGTGCCAGCAGTTTACCCGGGTTGGCGGCCTATGGCTACACCTTC.

The chain uses TRBV6-5 and TRBJ2-7, with a weak D call TRBD1 (6 bases). Between the trimmed V and J ends, which lost 8 bases and 2 bases, there was a span of 13 bases. Per the germline V gene, CDR1 is MNHEY and CDR2 is SVGAGI. The CDR3 runs 13 residues. The CDR3 DNA follows: TGTGCCAGCCGTACAGGGAACCCCTACGAGCAGTACTTC. Protein: CASRTGNPYEQYF.

The table lists this clone with a count of one. The rearrangement joins TRBV21-1 to TRBJ2-7; no check of the table's D call, TRBD1, against the DNA was made. TRBV21-1 is classified as a pseudogene. This CDR3 is built from 10 residues. CDR3 sequence reads: CASRRRDSGF. The CDR3 nucleotides read TGTGCCAGCAGAAGGAGGGACAGTGGCTTC.

V is TRBV10-2 and J is TRBJ2-2, with 7 positions matching TRBD2. V was clipped by 11 bases and J by 6 bases; unmatched bases: 18. In germline, CDR1 is WSHSY, CDR2 SAAADI. CDR3 length: 16 residues. This CDR3 is CASEGEQRGYPGELFF. The CDR3 DNA reads as TGCGCCTCCGAAGGGGAGCAGCGGGGATACCCCGGGGAGCTGTTTTTT.

The CDR3 nucleotides read TGTGCCACCAGCAGAACGACAGGGGCCGAGGGCTACGAGCAGTACTTC. Amino acid sequence: CATSRTTGAEGYEQYF. This chain links TRBV15 with TRBJ2-7; 8 nucleotides agree with TRBD1. Per the germline V gene, CDR1 is LNHNV and CDR2 is YYDKDF (reference sequence). Trimming at V came to 2 bases and at J to 3 bases, leaving 9 bases not matched to a gene. The CDR3 has 16 residues.

CDR3 coding DNA: TGCGCCAGCAGTGAGTCGAAGTCCCCAGGGCGGCGGAGTAACACTGAAGCTTTCTTT. Amino acids: CASSESKSPGRRSNTEAFF. The J gene is TRBJ1-1, the V gene TRBV10-1, with D tentatively TRBD1 (5 bases). The germline V and J ends were trimmed by 0 bases and 2 bases, with 22 bases remaining between them. The CDR3 is made up of 19 amino acids. Per the germline V gene, CDR1 is WNHNN and CDR2 is SYGVQD (reference sequence).

The chain recombines TRBV6-1 with TRBJ1-2, with 9 bases lining up with TRBD1. The CDR3 contains 14 residues. Germline lookup yields CDR1 MNHNS and CDR2 SASEGT. J was trimmed by 2 bases and V by 5 bases; bases with no gene match: 3. CDR3 protein: CASSWDRDNYGYTF. CDR3 DNA sequence: TGTGCCAGCAGTTGGGACAGGGACAACTATGGCTACACCTTC.

V is TRBV5-6 and J is TRBJ1-3; 10 bases are shared with TRBD1. Germline assignment: CDR1 SGHDT and CDR2 YYEEEE. Trimming at V came to 3 bases and at J to 7 bases, leaving 1 base not matched to a gene. This CDR3 region has 13 residues. The CDR3 coding sequence is TGTGCCAGCAGCTGGGGACAGGGGAACACCATATATTTT. It yields the protein CASSWGQGNTIYF.

The V call is TRBV5-6, the J call TRBJ2-3; maybe TRBD2 (6 bases). V was trimmed by 2 bases and J by 9 bases, leaving 22 bases between them. Germline CDR1 and CDR2: SGHDT and YYEEEE. CDR3 length: 16 residues. The CDR3 DNA follows: TGTGCCAGCAGCTTATACGGTAGCGGTAGATTAAGGACGCAGTATTTT. It is translated as CASSLYGSGRLRTQYF.

The rearrangement joins TRBV27 to TRBJ2-7; 9 bases agree with TRBD2. CDR3 length: 14 amino acids. From germline, CDR1 is MNHEY and CDR2 SMNVEV (reference sequence). Germline trimming cut 3 bases from V and 3 bases from J; bases unmatched to any gene: 3. CDR3 nucleotides: TGTGCCAGCAGTTTGGCTAGCGGGAACTACGAGCAGTACTTC. Translated, it gives CASSLASGNYEQYF.

J is TRBJ1-2 and V is TRBV28; D call uncertain. The CDR3 is 13 residues long. Trimming removed 2 bases from V and 8 bases from J, with 12 bases in between. Germline loops: CDR1 MDHEN, CDR2 SYDVKM. The CDR3: CASSLAPTRGYTF. DNA of the CDR3: TGTGCCAGCAGTTTAGCCCCGACCAGGGGCTACACCTTC.

The CDR3 region is CASSVGLRRALAGEQFF. DNA of the CDR3: TGTGCCAGCAGCGTAGGATTGCGGAGGGCCCTAGCGGGTGAGCAGTTCTTC. The chain couples TRBV9 to TRBJ2-1; 8 bases are shared with TRBD2. CDR3 length: 17 residues. The germline gives CDR1 SGDLS, CDR2 YYNGEE. J gave up 9 bases and V 0 bases, and 14 bases lay outside the gene matches.

The sample holds a few counts of this clone. This chain links TRBV5-4 with TRBJ2-5; TRBD1 agrees at 7 bases. The CDR3 has 17 amino acids. The V gene's germline CDR1 is SGHNT and CDR2 YYREEE (reference sequence). J lost 1 base, V lost 5 bases, and 14 bases had no gene match. DNA of the CDR3: TGTGCCAGCAGTTATATTGGGACAGATGCCCTCCAAGAGACCCAGTACTTC. It is translated as CASSYIGTDALQETQYF.

V and J are TRBV6-1 and TRBJ1-2; 9 positions match TRBD1. The CDR3 has 15 residues. Germline CDR1 MNHNS, CDR2 SASEGT. Losses at the gene ends were 7 bases for V and 7 bases for J; bases not matched to a gene: 13. CDR3 sequence (DNA): TGTGCCAGCATAACAGGGGGCGCGGGTTCGTCTGGCTACACCTTC. Its translation: CASITGGAGSSGYTF.

The chain links TRBV6-1 to TRBJ2-3, with D possibly matching TRBD1 (5 bases). This CDR3 has 15 amino acids. The germline V and J ends were trimmed by 2 bases and 3 bases, with 12 bases remaining between them. Germline V gene lookup returns CDR1 MNHNS and CDR2 SASEGT. The CDR3 DNA reads TGTGCCAGCAGTGAACCAGGGCGCGGTACAGATACGCAGTATTTT. It is translated as CASSEPGRGTDTQYF.

The V call is TRBV28, the J call TRBJ1-5, with 9 bases that match TRBD1. CDR3 size: 16 residues. CDR1 MDHEN and CDR2 SYDVKM come from the germline V gene. With V trimmed by 5 bases and J by 6 bases, 11 bases remained unmatched. CDR3 nucleotides: TGTGCCAGCAGTCGTTGGGGACAGGGAGGTAGTCAGCCCCAGCATTTT. This codes for CASSRWGQGGSQPQHF.

J is TRBJ1-4 and V is TRBV7-9; 8 nucleotides agree with TRBD1. CDR1 is SEHNR, CDR2 FQNEAQ, per germline (reference sequence). Trimming removed 5 bases from V and 7 bases from J; junction bases left unmatched: 3. CDR3 length: 13 amino acids. For the CDR3, the DNA is TGTGCCAGCAGCCGAGGACAGGGTGAAAAACTGTTTTTT. As protein: CASSRGQGEKLFF.

The rearrangement uses TRBV4-2 and TRBJ1-5; possibly TRBD1 for D (5 bases). V was trimmed by 0 bases and J by 7 bases, leaving 13 bases between them. The CDR3 is made up of 15 amino acids. Looked up from germline, CDR1 is LGHNA and CDR2 is YNFKEQ. CDR3 nucleotides: TGTGCCAGCAGCCAAGAATGGCGGGGCGAACAGCCCCAGCATTTT. Protein: CASSQEWRGEQPQHF.

This chain uses TRBV30 with TRBJ2-5; 13 bases match TRBD2. The CDR3 consists of 14 residues. J lost 5 bases, V lost 3 bases, and 3 bases had no gene match. The V gene's germline CDR1 is GTSNPN and CDR2 SVGIG (reference sequence). CDR3 loop: CAWRVGLAGETQYF. The DNA for the CDR3 is TGTGCCTGGAGGGTGGGACTAGCGGGGGAGACCCAGTACTTC. Full variable domain (outside the CDR3, taken from reference TRBV30 and TRBJ2-5): SQTIHQWPATLVQPVGSPLSLECTVEGTSNPNLYWYRQAAGRGLQLLFYSVGIGQISSEVPQNLSASRPQDRQFILSSKKLLLSDSGFYLCAWRVGLAGETQYFGPGTRLLVL.

The CDR3 loop reads CASSGTSWEEQFF. CDR3 DNA sequence: TGTGCCAGCAGCGGGACTAGCTGGGAGGAGCAGTTCTTC. The rearrangement uses TRBV9 and TRBJ2-1; 8 nucleotides line up with TRBD2. CDR1 and CDR2 (germline): SGDLS, YYNGEE. J lost 10 bases, V lost 3 bases, and 6 bases had no gene match. The CDR3 is 13 amino acids.

This rearrangement joins TRBV7-2 to TRBJ2-1; D remains ambiguous. The V gene's germline CDR1 is SGHTA and CDR2 FQGNSA. This CDR3 has 15 residues. Trimming stripped 6 bases from V and 8 bases from J, with 20 bases between. For the CDR3, the DNA is TGTGCCAGCAGTAGAGCTGCACCGGTTGTTGATGAGCAGTTCTTC. This translates into CASSRAAPVVDEQFF.

The chain employs TRBV7-9 and TRBJ2-1, with 7 bases lining up with TRBD1. This CDR3 spans 12 amino acids. Per germline, CDR1 SEHNR and CDR2 FQNEAQ (reference sequence). J was trimmed by 10 bases and V by 3 bases; bases with no gene match: 3. The CDR3 here is CASSFTGEEQFF. CDR3 DNA: TGTGCCAGCAGCTTTACAGGGGAGGAGCAGTTCTTC.

The V call is TRBV27, the J call TRBJ2-2; D is perhaps TRBD2 (5 bases). CDR3 size: 15 residues. V was cut by 9 bases and J by 7 bases, with 21 bases left in between. The germline V gene encodes CDR1 MNHEY and CDR2 SMNVEV (reference sequence). The CDR3 is CASSSASIRVGELFF. CDR3 bases: TGTGCCAGTTCCAGTGCTAGCATACGGGTCGGGGAGCTGTTTTTT.

DNA of the CDR3: TGTGCCAGCAGCGGGTTTCAGGCGGGCACTGAAGCTTTCTTT. Protein product: CASSGFQAGTEAFF. The V call is TRBV6-6, the J call TRBJ1-1; D not resolved. Per the germline V gene, CDR1 is MNHNY and CDR2 is SVGAGI (reference sequence). V was shortened by 6 bases and J by 4 bases, with 15 bases between the two germline ends. The CDR3 has 14 residues.

The chain links TRBV7-3 to TRBJ2-5; TRBD1 is a possible D gene (5 bases). There are 14 residues in the CDR3. Germline assignment: CDR1 SGHTA and CDR2 FQGTGA. Trimming took off 2 bases at V and 1 base at J, with 8 bases between the two ends. This chain's CDR3 is CASSLVDSQETQYF. DNA for the CDR3: TGTGCCAGCAGCTTAGTCGACAGCCAAGAGACCCAGTACTTC.

This clone came up a few times. Other nucleotide sequences in the sample specify the same CDR3. V and J are TRBV30 and TRBJ1-1; 8 nucleotides align to TRBD1. CDR1 and CDR2 from the germline V gene are GTSNPN and SVGIG (reference sequence). This CDR3 contains 15 residues. The junction had 8 bases not matched to a gene; V was cut back by 2 bases and J by 3 bases. In nucleotides, the CDR3 is TGTGCCTGGAGTCCCCCAGACAGGGGATACACTGAAGCTTTCTTT. Translation: CAWSPPDRGYTEAFF. The full variable domain, in which reference TRBV30 and TRBJ1-1 provide the parts outside the CDR3, is SQTIHQWPATLVQPVGSPLSLECTVEGTSNPNLYWYRQAAGRGLQLLFYSVGIGQISSEVPQNLSASRPQDRQFILSSKKLLLSDSGFYLCAWSPPDRGYTEAFFGQGTRLTVV.

The gene calls are TRBV7-2 and TRBJ2-6; weak D call: TRBD2 (6 bases). Germline V lookup: CDR1 SGHTA, CDR2 FQGNSA. Trimming removed 8 bases at V and 3 bases at J, with 20 bases between. The CDR3 spans 17 residues. CDR3 DNA sequence: TGTGCCAGCCAAAGACTAGGCAGGAGCTTTGGGGCCAACGTCCTGACTTTC. Translated, it gives CASQRLGRSFGANVLTF.

This chain uses TRBV5-5 with TRBJ1-2, with 7 bases aligning to TRBD1. With 3 bases clipped from V and 8 bases from J, the junction kept 7 bases outside the gene matches. Germline CDR1 SGHKS, CDR2 YYEKEE (reference sequence). The CDR3 totals 13 residues. CDR3 protein: CASSYTGAPGYTF. In DNA, the CDR3 is TGTGCCAGCAGCTATACAGGGGCGCCGGGCTACACCTTC.

The chain is built from TRBV29-1 and TRBJ2-3, with 9 bases lining up with TRBD2. The V gene end was trimmed by 5 bases and the J gene end by 2 bases; junction bases not matched to a gene: 14. CDR3 length: 17 residues. CDR1 and CDR2 (germline): SQVTM, ANQGSEA. The CDR3: CSVQRVDASGTTDTQYF. In DNA form, the CDR3 reads TGCAGCGTTCAGAGGGTCGACGCTAGCGGGACCACAGATACGCAGTATTTT.

The rearrangement uses TRBV6-6 and TRBJ1-1; D perhaps matches TRBD1 (6 bases). The length of the CDR3 is 12 residues. V dropped 6 bases and J dropped 12 bases, with 17 bases sitting between them. Per the germline V gene, CDR1 is MNHNY and CDR2 is SVGAGI (reference sequence). As DNA, the CDR3 is TGTGCCAGCAGACCCACAGGGCTTTGGTCTTTCTTT. Protein: CASRPTGLWSFF.

The sample holds one count of this clone. This sequence joins TRBV10-3 and TRBJ1-2, with 7 bases aligning to TRBD1. V lost 2 bases and J lost 4; bases outside the gene matches: 13. From germline, CDR1 is ENHRY and CDR2 SYGVKD. The CDR3 loop spans 17 amino acids. The chain's CDR3 is CAISERWWGTEGYGYTF. CDR3 nucleotides: TGTGCCATCAGTGAGAGGTGGTGGGGGACAGAGGGCTATGGCTACACCTTC.